One sample yielded the 21 T cell receptor beta chains listed below, sequenced in a study of neurological immune-mediated disorders. TCRdb itself ran the 5' RACE reads through MiXCR, one entry per CDR3 protein. This table holds 65,000 to 90,000 distinct CDR3 sequences, 10% found once. The specimen was PBMCs. Receptor source: a man between 40 and 49 years old in good health.

J is TRBJ2-7 and V is TRBV6-5, with 7 bases matching TRBD1. Germline-derived CDR1 and CDR2 are MNHEY and SVGAGI. The CDR3 runs to 14 residues. J lost 1 base, V lost 7 bases, and 7 bases had no gene match. This chain's CDR3 is CASTSPGQSYEQYF. Written as DNA, the CDR3 is TGTGCCAGCACTTCTCCGGGACAGTCCTACGAGCAGTACTTC.

This clonotype was observed many times. The V call is TRBV5-5, the J call TRBJ2-2, with 9 bases aligning to TRBD2. The germline V gene has CDR1 SGHKS and CDR2 YYEKEE (reference sequence). The CDR3 totals 15 residues. V lost 4 bases to trimming and J lost 2 bases; unmatched junction nucleotides: 3. The CDR3 region has the DNA TGTGCCAGCAGCGGCGGGGGGGCAAACACCGGGGAGCTGTTTTTT. It encodes CASSGGGANTGELFF.

In its sample, this clonotype was seen many times. CDR3 sequence reads: CSARDRTGLATFNYGYTF. CDR3 nucleotides: TGCAGTGCTAGAGACCGGACAGGGTTAGCTACCTTTAACTATGGCTACACCTTC. The chain couples TRBV20-1 to TRBJ1-2; TRBD1 aligns across 8 bases. V lost 0 bases, J lost 1 base, and 13 bases stayed unmatched. CDR1 and CDR2 (germline): DFQATT, SNEGSKA (reference sequence). The CDR3 extends over 18 amino acids.

This clonotype has at least ten counts. The V call is TRBV7-9, the J call TRBJ2-1; D might be TRBD1 or TRBD2, each matching 5 bases. The CDR3 is 11 amino acids. Germline-derived CDR1 and CDR2 are SEHNR and FQNEAQ (reference sequence). V lost 5 bases to trimming and J lost 9 bases, with 8 bases between them. The chain's CDR3 is CASSPGAEQFF. The CDR3 DNA is TGTGCCAGCAGCCCCGGGGCTGAGCAGTTCTTC.

This clonotype showed up many times. CDR3 coding DNA: TGTGCCAGCAGCCTTTCCGGGACTAGCGGGGTTGGGCAGTTCTTC. This codes for CASSLSGTSGVGQFF. The chain is built from TRBV7-2 and TRBJ2-1; 13 nucleotides match TRBD2. J gave up 12 bases and V 5 bases, and 10 bases lay outside the gene matches. Germline CDR1 reads SGHTA; CDR2 reads FQGNSA. The CDR3 is 15 amino acids.

This clonotype was picked up many times. V gene TRBV6-6 combines with J gene TRBJ2-1; the D gene is possibly TRBD2 (5 bases). This CDR3 region has 17 residues. Between the trimmed V and J ends, which lost 5 bases and 1 base, there was a span of 18 bases. Germline lookup yields CDR1 MNHNY and CDR2 SVGAGI (reference sequence). This CDR3 is CASSPPTRNPSYNEQFF. In DNA form, the CDR3 reads TGTGCCAGCAGTCCACCCACTAGAAACCCTTCCTACAATGAGCAGTTCTTC.

Many counts were recorded for this clonotype. V and J are TRBV5-1 and TRBJ1-6, with D unresolved. Germline V gene sequence: CDR1 SGHRS, CDR2 YFSETQ. The V gene lost 4 bases and the J gene lost 0 bases, with 11 bases spanning the gap. The CDR3 is 16 amino acids. The CDR3 DNA sequence: TGCGCCAGCAGCCCGGGTGCGAGCTCCTATAATTCACCCCTCCACTTT. This encodes CASSPGASSYNSPLHF. Complete variable domain (other parts from reference TRBV5-1 and TRBJ1-6): KAGVTQTPRYLIKTRGQQVTLSCSPISGHRSVSWYQQTPGQGLQFLFEYFSETQRNKGNFPGRFSGRQFSNSRSEMNVSTLELGDSALYLCASSPGASSYNSPLHFGNGTRLTVT.

This clonotype occurred many times. This rearrangement joins TRBV10-3 to TRBJ1-4; TRBD1 might be the D (5 bases). Germline lookup yields CDR1 ENHRY and CDR2 SYGVKD. V lost 5 bases and J lost 2, with 6 bases in between. This CDR3 region has 13 residues. The CDR3 here is CAISKGTNEKLFF. In DNA, the CDR3 is TGTGCCATCAGTAAGGGGACTAATGAAAAACTGTTTTTT.

This clonotype was detected ten times or more. This chain joins TRBV9 and TRBJ2-7, with 10 bases aligning to TRBD1. Germline loops: CDR1 SGDLS, CDR2 YYNGEE. CDR3 length equals 15 residues. The J segment lost 2 bases and the V segment lost 4 bases, leaving 6 bases of the junction unmatched. Here the CDR3 reads CASSLSGTGAYEQYF. As DNA, the CDR3 is TGTGCCAGCAGCTTATCCGGGACAGGGGCCTACGAGCAGTACTTC.

This clonotype was seen many times. This chain links TRBV30 with TRBJ1-1; D not certain. Trimming stripped 2 bases from V and 8 bases from J, with 12 bases between. Per germline, CDR1 GTSNPN and CDR2 SVGIG (reference sequence). This CDR3 spans 12 amino acids. The CDR3 sequence: CAWSQQAVEAFF. The CDR3 DNA follows: TGTGCCTGGAGTCAGCAGGCGGTCGAAGCTTTCTTT.

This clonotype occurred many times. The V call is TRBV4-1, the J call TRBJ1-2; D not resolved. The length of the CDR3 is 16 residues. V was trimmed by 0 bases and J by 7 bases, leaving 18 bases between them. From germline, CDR1 is MGHRA and CDR2 YSYEKL. The CDR3, as DNA: TGCGCCAGCAGCCAAGATGTGGGGTGGTCAGGTGGTGGCTACACCTTC. This sequence encodes CASSQDVGWSGGGYTF.

This clonotype was picked up many times. V and J are TRBV3-1 and TRBJ1-1, with a possible D match to TRBD1 (5 bases). Germline V gene sequence: CDR1 LGHDT, CDR2 YNNKEL (reference sequence). With 5 bases removed from V and 6 bases from J, the gap between germline ends came to 10 bases. This CDR3 contains 12 residues. The CDR3 region is CASSRDVSEAFF. The CDR3 bases are TGTGCCAGCAGCAGGGACGTTTCTGAAGCTTTCTTT.

This clonotype has a count of ten or more. V gene TRBV28 combines with J gene TRBJ2-7; 7 bases are a match to TRBD1. This CDR3 has 13 amino acids. Germline V gene sequence: CDR1 MDHEN, CDR2 SYDVKM. The V segment lost 3 bases and the J segment 7 bases; nucleotides outside the gene matches: 6. CDR3 protein: CASSFGTVYEQYF. The CDR3 region has the DNA TGTGCCAGCAGTTTCGGGACAGTTTATGAGCAGTACTTC.

At least ten counts were recorded for this clonotype. CDR3 coding DNA: TGCGCCAGTTCCTTAACGACAACAGGGGGAGAGCAGTACTTC. Translated: CASSLTTTGGEQYF. The chain employs TRBV5-1 and TRBJ2-7; TRBD1 matches 8 bases. This CDR3 has 14 residues. Germline V gives CDR1 SGHRS, CDR2 YFSETQ. V was clipped by 8 bases and J by 7 bases; unmatched bases: 14.

This clonotype was picked up many times. The chain is built from TRBV5-6 and TRBJ2-5; 8 bases line up with TRBD2. This CDR3 is built from 15 residues. V lost 0 bases, J lost 10 bases, and 11 bases stayed unmatched. CDR1 SGHDT and CDR2 YYEEEE come from the germline V gene. CDR3 in DNA: TGTGCCAGCAGCTTGGCTTTCACTAGCGGTGGGGACCAGTACTTC. This encodes CASSLAFTSGGDQYF.

Many counts were recorded for this clonotype. The chain links TRBV2 to TRBJ2-7; D uncertain. Trimming took off 6 bases at V and 4 bases at J, with 7 bases between the two ends. Germline V lookup: CDR1 SNHLY, CDR2 FYNNEI. This CDR3 region has 11 residues. The CDR3 loop reads CASSFLYEQYF. The DNA of the CDR3 is TGTGCCAGCAGCTTCCTTTACGAGCAGTACTTC.

This clonotype was counted many times. This sequence joins TRBV7-9 and TRBJ2-7, with 7 bases aligning to TRBD1. Germline V lookup: CDR1 SEHNR, CDR2 FQNEAQ (reference sequence). The CDR3 consists of 14 residues. V was clipped by 5 bases and J by 2 bases; unmatched bases: 6. The CDR3 sequence: CASSGWDRAYEQYF. The CDR3 bases are TGTGCCAGCAGCGGGTGGGACAGAGCCTACGAGCAGTACTTC.

At least ten counts were recorded for this clonotype. This chain uses TRBV4-1 with TRBJ2-1; D could derive from TRBD1 or TRBD2 (6 bases each). Per germline, CDR1 MGHRA and CDR2 YSYEKL. Trimming removed 0 bases from V and 7 bases from J, with 10 bases in between. The CDR3 consists of 14 residues. The CDR3 loop is CASSQETRGNEQFF. The CDR3 nucleotides read TGCGCCAGCAGCCAAGAGACTAGGGGGAATGAGCAGTTCTTC.

The chain is built from TRBV12-3 or TRBV12-4 and TRBJ2-3; D is uncertain. There are 14 residues in the CDR3. V lost 11 bases and J 0 bases, leaving 15 bases between the germline ends. CDR3 region: CAVSGRQSTDTQYF. The CDR3 DNA reads TGTGCCGTGTCTGGGCGGCAGAGCACAGATACGCAGTATTTT.

This clonotype was recorded at least ten times. The chain combines TRBV20-1 with TRBJ2-5; TRBD2 aligns across 12 bases. The CDR3 runs 17 residues. Germline V gives CDR1 DFQATT, CDR2 SNEGSKA (reference sequence). V shed 0 bases, J shed 6 bases, and the junction held 11 bases outside the gene matches. The CDR3 is CSARDPEPSGGAKTQYF. The CDR3, as DNA: TGCAGTGCTAGAGATCCGGAGCCTAGCGGGGGGGCCAAGACCCAGTACTTC.

This clonotype was seen many times. V and J are TRBV12-3 or TRBV12-4 and TRBJ2-4; tentatively, D is TRBD1 or TRBD2 (5 bases each). The germline V and J ends were trimmed by 6 bases and 7 bases, with 16 bases remaining between them. The CDR3 totals 14 residues. CDR3 protein: CASRLGTEANIQYF. For the CDR3, the DNA is TGTGCCAGCAGGTTGGGGACGGAGGCCAACATTCAGTACTTC.